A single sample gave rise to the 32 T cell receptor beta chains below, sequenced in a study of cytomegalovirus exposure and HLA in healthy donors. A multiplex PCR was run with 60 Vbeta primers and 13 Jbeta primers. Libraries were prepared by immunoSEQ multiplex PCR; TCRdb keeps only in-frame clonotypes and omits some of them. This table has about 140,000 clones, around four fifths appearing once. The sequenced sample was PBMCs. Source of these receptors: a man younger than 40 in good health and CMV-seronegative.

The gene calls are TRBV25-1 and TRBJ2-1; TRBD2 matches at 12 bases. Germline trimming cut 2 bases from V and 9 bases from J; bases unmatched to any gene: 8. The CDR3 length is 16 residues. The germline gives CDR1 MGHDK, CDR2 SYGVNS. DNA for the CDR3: TGTGCCAGCAGTGAAAGACTAGCGGGAGCCGGTAGTGAGCAGTTCTTC. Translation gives CASSERLAGAGSEQFF.

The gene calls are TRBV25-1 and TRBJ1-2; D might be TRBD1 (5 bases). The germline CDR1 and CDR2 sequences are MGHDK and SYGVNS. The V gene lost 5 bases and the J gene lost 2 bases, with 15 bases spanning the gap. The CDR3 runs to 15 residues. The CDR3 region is CASSPPLAGNYGYTF. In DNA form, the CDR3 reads TGTGCCAGCAGTCCCCCCCTCGCAGGGAACTATGGCTACACCTTC.

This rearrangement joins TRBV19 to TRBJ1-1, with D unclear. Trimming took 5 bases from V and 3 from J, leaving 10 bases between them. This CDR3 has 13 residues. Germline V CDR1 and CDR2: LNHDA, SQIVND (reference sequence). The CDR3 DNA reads TGTGCCAGTAGTCCGCTCCGGGACACTGAAGCTTTCTTT. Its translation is CASSPLRDTEAFF.

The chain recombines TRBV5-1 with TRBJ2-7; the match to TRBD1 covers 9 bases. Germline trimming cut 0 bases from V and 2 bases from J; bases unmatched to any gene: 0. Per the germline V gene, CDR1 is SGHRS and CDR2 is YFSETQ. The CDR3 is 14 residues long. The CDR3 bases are TGCGCCAGCAGCTTGGGGACAGGGGCCTACGAGCAGTACTTC. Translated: CASSLGTGAYEQYF.

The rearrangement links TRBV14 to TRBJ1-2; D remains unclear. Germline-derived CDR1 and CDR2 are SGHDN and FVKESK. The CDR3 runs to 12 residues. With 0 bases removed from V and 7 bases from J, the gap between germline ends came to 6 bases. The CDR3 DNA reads TGTGCCAGCAGCCAAGATCTCCGTGGCTACACCTTC. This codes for CASSQDLRGYTF.

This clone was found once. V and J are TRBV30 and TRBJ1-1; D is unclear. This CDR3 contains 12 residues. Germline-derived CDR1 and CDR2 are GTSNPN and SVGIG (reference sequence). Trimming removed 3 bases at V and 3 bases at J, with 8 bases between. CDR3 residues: CAWRPRDTEAFF. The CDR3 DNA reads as TGTGCCTGGAGACCCCGGGACACTGAAGCTTTCTTT.

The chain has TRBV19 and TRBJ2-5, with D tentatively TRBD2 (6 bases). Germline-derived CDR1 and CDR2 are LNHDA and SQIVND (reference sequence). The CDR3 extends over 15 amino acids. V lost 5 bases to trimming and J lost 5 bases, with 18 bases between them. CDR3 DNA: TGTGCCAGTAGTCCTCTCCCGGGGGTAGGGGAGACCCAGTACTTC. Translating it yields CASSPLPGVGETQYF.

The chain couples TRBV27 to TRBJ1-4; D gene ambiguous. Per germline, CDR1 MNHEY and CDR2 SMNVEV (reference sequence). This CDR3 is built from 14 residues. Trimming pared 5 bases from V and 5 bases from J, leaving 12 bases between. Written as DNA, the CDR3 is TGTGCCAGCAGTGACGGGAGCCCCAATGAAAAACTGTTTTTT. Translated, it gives CASSDGSPNEKLFF. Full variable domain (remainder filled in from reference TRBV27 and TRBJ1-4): EAQVTQNPRYLITVTGKKLTVTCSQNMNHEYMSWYRQDPGLGLRQIYYSMNVEVTDKGDVPEGYKVSRKEKRNFPLILESPSPNQTSLYFCASSDGSPNEKLFFGSGTQLSVL.

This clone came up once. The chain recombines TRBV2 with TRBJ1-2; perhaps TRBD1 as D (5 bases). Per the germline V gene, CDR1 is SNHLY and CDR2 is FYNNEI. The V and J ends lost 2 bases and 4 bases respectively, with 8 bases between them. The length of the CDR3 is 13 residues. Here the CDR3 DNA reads TGTGCCAGCAGTGAACAGGGTGCCTATGGCTACACCTTC. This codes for CASSEQGAYGYTF.

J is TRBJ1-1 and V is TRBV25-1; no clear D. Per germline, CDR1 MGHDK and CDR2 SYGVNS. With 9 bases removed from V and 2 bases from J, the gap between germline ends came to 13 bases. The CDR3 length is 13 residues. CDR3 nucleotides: TGTGCCAGTAAACGCATCGGTAACACTGAAGCTTTCTTT. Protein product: CASKRIGNTEAFF.

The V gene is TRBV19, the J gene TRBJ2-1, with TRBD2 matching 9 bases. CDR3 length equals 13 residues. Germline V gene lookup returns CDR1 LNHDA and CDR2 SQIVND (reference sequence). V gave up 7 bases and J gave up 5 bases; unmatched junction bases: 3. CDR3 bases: TGTGCCAGTACGGGACTAGCCGACAATGAGCAGTTCTTC. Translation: CASTGLADNEQFF.

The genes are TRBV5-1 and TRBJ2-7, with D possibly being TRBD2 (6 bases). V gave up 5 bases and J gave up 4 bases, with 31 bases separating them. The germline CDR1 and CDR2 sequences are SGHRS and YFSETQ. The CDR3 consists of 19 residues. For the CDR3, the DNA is TGCGCCAGCAGAGGACACCTCCCCTGGGTGCCATTCGCGGGGTACGAGCAGTACTTC. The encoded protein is CASRGHLPWVPFAGYEQYF.

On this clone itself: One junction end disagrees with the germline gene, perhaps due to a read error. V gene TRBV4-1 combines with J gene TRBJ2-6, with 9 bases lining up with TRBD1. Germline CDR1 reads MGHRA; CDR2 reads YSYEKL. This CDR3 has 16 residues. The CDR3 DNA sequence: TGTGCCAGCAGCCAAGAACAGGGGGCCGGGGCCAACGTCCTGACTTTC. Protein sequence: CASSQEQGAGANVLTF.

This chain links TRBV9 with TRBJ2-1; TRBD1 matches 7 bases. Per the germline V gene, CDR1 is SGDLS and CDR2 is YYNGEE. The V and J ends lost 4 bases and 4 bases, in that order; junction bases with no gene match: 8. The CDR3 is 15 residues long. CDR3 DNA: TGTGCCAGCAGCTATTCAGGGGGTAATTACAATGAGCAGTTCTTC. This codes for CASSYSGGNYNEQFF.

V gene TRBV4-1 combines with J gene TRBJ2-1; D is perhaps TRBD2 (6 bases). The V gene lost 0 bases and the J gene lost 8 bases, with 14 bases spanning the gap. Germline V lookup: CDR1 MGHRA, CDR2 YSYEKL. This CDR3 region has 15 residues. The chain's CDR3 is CASSQDLYAGYEQFF. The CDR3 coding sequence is TGCGCCAGCAGCCAAGATCTTTATGCGGGGTATGAGCAGTTCTTC.

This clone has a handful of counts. CDR3 sequence: CASSHPGLNYGYTF. The CDR3 DNA follows: TGCGCCAGCAGCCACCCAGGGCTTAACTATGGCTACACCTTC. The chain uses TRBV4-1 and TRBJ1-2; D might be TRBD1 (5 bases). The germline gives CDR1 MGHRA, CDR2 YSYEKL. The CDR3 extends over 14 amino acids. V lost 3 bases to trimming and J lost 1 base, with 9 bases between them.

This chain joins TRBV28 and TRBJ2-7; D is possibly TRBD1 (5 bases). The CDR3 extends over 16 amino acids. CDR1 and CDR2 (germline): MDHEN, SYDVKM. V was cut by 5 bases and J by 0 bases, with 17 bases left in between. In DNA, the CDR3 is TGTGCCAGCAGTCCACCCCTGGACACGATCTCCTACGAGCAGTACTTC. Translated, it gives CASSPPLDTISYEQYF.

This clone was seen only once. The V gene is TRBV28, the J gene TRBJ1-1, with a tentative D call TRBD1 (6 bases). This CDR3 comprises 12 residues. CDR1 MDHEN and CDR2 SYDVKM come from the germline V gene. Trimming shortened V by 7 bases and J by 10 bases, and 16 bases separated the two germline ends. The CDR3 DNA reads TGTGCCAGCATCTCTCCGACAGGTGGAGCTTTCTTT. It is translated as CASISPTGGAFF.

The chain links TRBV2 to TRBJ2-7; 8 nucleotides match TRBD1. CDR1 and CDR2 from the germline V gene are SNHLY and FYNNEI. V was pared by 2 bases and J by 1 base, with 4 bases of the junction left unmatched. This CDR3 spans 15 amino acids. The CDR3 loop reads CASSETGTGSYEQYF. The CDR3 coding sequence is TGTGCCAGCAGTGAAACCGGGACAGGTTCCTACGAGCAGTACTTC.

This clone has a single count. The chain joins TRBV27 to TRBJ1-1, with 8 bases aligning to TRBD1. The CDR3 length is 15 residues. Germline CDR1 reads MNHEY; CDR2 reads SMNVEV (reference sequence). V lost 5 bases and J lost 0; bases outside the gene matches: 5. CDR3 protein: CASSRQGMMNTEAFF. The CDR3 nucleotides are TGTGCCAGCAGTCGACAGGGGATGATGAACACTGAAGCTTTCTTT.

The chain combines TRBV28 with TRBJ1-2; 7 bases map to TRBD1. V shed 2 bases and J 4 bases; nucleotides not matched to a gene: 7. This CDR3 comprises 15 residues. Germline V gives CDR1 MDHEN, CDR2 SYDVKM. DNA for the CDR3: TGTGCCAGCAGTTTACTTAACAGGGGTAGCTATGGCTACACCTTC. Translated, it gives CASSLLNRGSYGYTF.

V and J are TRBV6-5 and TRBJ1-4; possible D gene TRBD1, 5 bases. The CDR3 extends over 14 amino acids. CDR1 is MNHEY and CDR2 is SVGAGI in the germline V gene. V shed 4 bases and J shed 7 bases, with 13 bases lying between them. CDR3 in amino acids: CASSFGGSREKLFF. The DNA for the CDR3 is TGTGCCAGCAGTTTCGGGGGAAGTCGTGAAAAACTGTTTTTT.

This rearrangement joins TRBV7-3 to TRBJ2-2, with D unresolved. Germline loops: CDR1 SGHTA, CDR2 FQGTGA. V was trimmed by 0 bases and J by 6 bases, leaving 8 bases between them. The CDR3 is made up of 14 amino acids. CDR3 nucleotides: TGTGCCAGCAGCTTAACTGAGGCGTCCGGGGAGCTGTTTTTT. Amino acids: CASSLTEASGELFF.

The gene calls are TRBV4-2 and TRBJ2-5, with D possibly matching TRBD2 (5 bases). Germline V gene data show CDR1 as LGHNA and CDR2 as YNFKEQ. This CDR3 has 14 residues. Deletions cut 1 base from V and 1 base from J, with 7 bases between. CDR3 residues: CASSQGGLQETQYF. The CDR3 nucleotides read TGTGCCAGCAGCCAAGGAGGGCTCCAAGAGACCCAGTACTTC.

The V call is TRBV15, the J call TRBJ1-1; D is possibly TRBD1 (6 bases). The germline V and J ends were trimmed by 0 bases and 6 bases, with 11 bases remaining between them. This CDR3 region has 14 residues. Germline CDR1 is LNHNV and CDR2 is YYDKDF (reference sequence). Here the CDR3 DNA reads TGTGCCACCAGCAGAGATGCAGGGGCAGCTGAAGCTTTCTTT. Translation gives CATSRDAGAAEAFF.

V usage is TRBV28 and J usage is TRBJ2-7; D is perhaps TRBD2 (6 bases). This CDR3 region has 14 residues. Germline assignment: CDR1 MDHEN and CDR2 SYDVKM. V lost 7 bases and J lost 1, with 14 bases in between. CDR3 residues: CASNPLGGSYEQYF. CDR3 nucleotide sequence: TGTGCCAGCAACCCCCTGGGGGGTTCCTACGAGCAGTACTTC. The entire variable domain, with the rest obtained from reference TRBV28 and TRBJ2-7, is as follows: DVKVTQSSRYLVKRTGEKVFLECVQDMDHENMFWYRQDPGLGLRLIYFSYDVKMKEKGDIPEGYSVSREKKERFSLILESASTNQTSMYLCASNPLGGSYEQYFGPGTRLTVT.

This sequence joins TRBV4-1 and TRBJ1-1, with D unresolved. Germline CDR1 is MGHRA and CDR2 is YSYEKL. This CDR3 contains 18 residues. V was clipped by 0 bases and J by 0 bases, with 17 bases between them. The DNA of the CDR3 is TGCGCCAGCAGCCAAGAGTTTGAAGGCAGGCCCCTGAACACTGAAGCTTTCTTT. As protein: CASSQEFEGRPLNTEAFF.

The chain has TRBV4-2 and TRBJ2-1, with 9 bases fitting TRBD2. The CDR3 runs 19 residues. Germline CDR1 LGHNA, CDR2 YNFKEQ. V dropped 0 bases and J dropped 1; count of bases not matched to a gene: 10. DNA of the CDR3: TGTGCCAGCAGCCAAGATTTAGTGGCTCTAGCGGGATCCTACAATGAGCAGTTCTTC. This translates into CASSQDLVALAGSYNEQFF.

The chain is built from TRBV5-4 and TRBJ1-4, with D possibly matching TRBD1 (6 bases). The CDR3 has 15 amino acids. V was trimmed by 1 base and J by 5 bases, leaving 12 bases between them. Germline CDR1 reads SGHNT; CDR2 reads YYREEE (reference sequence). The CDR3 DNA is TGTGCCAGCAGCTTGTGGGCAGGGGACAATGAAAAACTGTTTTTT. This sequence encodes CASSLWAGDNEKLFF.

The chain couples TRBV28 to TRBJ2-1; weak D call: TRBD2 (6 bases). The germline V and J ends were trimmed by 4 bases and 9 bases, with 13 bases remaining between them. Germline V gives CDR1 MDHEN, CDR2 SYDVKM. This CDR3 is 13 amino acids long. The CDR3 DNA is TGTGCCAGCAGTTCCCCACTGGAGGGTGAGCAGTTCTTC. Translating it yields CASSSPLEGEQFF.

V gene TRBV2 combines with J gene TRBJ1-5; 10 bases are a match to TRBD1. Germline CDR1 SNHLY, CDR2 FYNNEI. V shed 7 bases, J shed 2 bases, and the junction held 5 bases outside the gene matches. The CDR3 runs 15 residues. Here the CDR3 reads CASNDRGLGNQPQHF. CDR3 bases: TGTGCCAGCAATGACAGGGGGCTAGGCAATCAGCCCCAGCATTTT.

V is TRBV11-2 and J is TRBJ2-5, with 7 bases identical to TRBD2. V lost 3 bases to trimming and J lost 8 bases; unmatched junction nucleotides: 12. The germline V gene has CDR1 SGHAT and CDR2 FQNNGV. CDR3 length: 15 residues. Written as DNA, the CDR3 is TGTGCCAGCAGCTTGGCCCCGGGACTACTCGGCACCCAGTACTTC. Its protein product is CASSLAPGLLGTQYF.